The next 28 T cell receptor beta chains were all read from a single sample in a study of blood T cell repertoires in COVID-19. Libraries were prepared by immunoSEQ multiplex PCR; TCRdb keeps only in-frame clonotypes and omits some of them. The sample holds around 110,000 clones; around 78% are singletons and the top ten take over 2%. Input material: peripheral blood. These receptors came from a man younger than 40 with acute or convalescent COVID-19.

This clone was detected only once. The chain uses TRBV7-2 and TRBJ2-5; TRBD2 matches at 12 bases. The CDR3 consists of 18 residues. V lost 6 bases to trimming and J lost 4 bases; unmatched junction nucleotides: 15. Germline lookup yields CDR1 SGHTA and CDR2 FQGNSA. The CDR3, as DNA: TGTGCCAGCAGTCTAGTTCTAGCGGGGGGGCCGTTAGGAGAGACCCAGTACTTC. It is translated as CASSLVLAGGPLGETQYF.

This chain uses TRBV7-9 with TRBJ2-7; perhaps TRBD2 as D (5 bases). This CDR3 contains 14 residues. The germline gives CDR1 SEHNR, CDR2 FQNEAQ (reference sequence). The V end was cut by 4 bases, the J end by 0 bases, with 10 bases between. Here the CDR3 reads CASSSPGSSYEQYF. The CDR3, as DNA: TGTGCCAGCAGCTCCCCGGGGAGCTCCTACGAGCAGTACTTC.

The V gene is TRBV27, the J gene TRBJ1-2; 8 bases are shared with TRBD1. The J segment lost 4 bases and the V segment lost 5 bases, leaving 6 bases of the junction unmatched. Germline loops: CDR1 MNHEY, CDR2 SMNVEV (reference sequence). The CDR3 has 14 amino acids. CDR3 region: CASSPGGASYGYTF. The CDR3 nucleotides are TGTGCCAGCAGTCCAGGGGGCGCAAGCTATGGCTACACCTTC.

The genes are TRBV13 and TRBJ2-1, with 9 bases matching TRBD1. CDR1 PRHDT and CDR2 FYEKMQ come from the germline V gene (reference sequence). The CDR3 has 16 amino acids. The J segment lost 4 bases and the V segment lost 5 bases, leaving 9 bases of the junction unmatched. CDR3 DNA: TGTGCCAGCAGCCAATTACAGGGGGCGATGTACAATGAGCAGTTCTTC. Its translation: CASSQLQGAMYNEQFF.

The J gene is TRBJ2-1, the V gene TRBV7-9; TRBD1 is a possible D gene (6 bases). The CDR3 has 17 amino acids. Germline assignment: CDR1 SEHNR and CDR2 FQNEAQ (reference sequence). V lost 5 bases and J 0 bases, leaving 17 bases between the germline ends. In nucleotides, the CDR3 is TGTGCCAGCAGCACACACAGGGCTAGGAGCTCCTACAATGAGCAGTTCTTC. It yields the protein CASSTHRARSSYNEQFF.

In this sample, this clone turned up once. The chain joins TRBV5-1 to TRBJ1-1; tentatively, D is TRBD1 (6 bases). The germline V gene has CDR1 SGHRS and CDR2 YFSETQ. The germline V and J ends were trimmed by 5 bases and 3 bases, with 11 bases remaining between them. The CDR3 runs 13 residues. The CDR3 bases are TGCGCCAGCAGTTGGGACACTGACACTGAAGCTTTCTTT. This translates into CASSWDTDTEAFF.

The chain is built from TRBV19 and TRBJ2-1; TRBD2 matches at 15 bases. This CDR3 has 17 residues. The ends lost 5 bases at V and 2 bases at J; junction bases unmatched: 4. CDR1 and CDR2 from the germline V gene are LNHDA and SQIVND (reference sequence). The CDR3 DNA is TGTGCCAGTAGTCTTTGGACTAGCGGGAGGGCCTACAATGAGCAGTTCTTC. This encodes CASSLWTSGRAYNEQFF.

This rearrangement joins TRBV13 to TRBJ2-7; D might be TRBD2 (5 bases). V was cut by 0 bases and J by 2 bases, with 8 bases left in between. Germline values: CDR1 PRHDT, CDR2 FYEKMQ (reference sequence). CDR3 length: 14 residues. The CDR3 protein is CASSLGVTTYEQYF. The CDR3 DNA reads TGTGCCAGCAGCTTAGGAGTGACTACCTACGAGCAGTACTTC.

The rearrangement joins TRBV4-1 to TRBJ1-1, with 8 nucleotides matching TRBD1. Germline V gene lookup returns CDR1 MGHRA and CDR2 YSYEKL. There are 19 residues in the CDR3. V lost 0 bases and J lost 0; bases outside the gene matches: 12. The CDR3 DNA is TGCGCCAGCAGCCAAGATCGGGGACGACAGGGGACCATGAACACTGAAGCTTTCTTT. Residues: CASSQDRGRQGTMNTEAFF.

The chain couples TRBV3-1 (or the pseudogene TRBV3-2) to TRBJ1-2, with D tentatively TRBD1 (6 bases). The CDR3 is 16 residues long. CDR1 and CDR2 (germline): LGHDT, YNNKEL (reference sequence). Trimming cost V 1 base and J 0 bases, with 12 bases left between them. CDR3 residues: CASSQGLWDTNYGYTF. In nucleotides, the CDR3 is TGTGCCAGCAGCCAAGGATTGTGGGACACTAACTATGGCTACACCTTC.

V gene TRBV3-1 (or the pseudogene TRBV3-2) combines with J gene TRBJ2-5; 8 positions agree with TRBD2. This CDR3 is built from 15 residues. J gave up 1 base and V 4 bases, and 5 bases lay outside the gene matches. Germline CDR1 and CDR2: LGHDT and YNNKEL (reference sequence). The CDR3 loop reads CASSPQRGPQETQYF. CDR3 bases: TGTGCCAGCAGCCCTCAGCGGGGGCCCCAAGAGACCCAGTACTTC.

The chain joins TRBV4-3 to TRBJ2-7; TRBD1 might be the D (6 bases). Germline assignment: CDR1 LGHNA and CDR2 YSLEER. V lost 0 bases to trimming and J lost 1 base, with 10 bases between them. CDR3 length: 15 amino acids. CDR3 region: CASSQDITGSYEQYF. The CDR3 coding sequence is TGCGCCAGCAGCCAAGATATAACAGGGTCCTACGAGCAGTACTTC.

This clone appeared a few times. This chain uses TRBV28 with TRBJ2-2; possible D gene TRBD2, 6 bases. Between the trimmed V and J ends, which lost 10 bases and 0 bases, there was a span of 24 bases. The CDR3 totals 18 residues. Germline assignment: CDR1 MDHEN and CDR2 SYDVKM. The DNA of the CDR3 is TGTGCCACCAGGTCGGAATGGAGGGTGGGGTCGAACACCGGGGAGCTGTTTTTT. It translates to CATRSEWRVGSNTGELFF.

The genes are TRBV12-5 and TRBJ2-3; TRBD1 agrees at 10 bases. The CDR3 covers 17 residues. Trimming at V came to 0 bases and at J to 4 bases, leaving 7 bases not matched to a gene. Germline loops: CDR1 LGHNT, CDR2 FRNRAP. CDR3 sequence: CASGLVRTGGAPDTQYF. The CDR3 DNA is TGTGCTAGTGGTTTGGTCAGGACAGGGGGGGCCCCAGATACGCAGTATTTT.

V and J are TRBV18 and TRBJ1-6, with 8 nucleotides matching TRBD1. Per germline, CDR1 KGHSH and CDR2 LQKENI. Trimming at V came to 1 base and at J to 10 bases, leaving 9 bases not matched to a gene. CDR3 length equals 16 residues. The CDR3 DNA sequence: TGTGCCAGCTCACCACTTAGTGGACAGGGAGTATCACCCCTCCACTTT. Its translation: CASSPLSGQGVSPLHF. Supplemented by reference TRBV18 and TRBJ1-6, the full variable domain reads NAGVMQNPRHLVRRRGQEARLRCSPMKGHSHVYWYRQLPEEGLKFMVYLQKENIIDESGMPKERFSAEFPKEGPSILRIQQVVRGDSAAYFCASSPLSGQGVSPLHFGNGTRLTVT.

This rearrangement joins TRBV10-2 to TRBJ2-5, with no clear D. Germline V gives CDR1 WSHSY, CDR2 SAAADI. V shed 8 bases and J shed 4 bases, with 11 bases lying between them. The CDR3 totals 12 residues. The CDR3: CASSQARETQYF. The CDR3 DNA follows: TGCGCCAGCTCCCAGGCAAGAGAGACCCAGTACTTC.

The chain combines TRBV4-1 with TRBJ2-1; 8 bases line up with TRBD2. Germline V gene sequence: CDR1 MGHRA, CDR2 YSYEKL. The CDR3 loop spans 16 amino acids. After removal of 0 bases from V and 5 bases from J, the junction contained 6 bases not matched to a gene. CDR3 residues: CASSQDRLAGNNEQFF. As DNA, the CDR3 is TGCGCCAGCAGCCAAGATAGGTTAGCGGGGAACAATGAGCAGTTCTTC.

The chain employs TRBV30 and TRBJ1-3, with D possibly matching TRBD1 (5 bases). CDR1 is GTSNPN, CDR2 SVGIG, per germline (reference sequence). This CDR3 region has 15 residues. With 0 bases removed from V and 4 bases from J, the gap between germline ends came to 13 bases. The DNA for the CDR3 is TGTGCCTGGAGTGTACATGGGGGGTACGGAAACACCATATATTTT. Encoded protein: CAWSVHGGYGNTIYF. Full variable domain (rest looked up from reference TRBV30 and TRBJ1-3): SQTIHQWPATLVQPVGSPLSLECTVEGTSNPNLYWYRQAAGRGLQLLFYSVGIGQISSEVPQNLSASRPQDRQFILSSKKLLLSDSGFYLCAWSVHGGYGNTIYFGEGSWLTVV.

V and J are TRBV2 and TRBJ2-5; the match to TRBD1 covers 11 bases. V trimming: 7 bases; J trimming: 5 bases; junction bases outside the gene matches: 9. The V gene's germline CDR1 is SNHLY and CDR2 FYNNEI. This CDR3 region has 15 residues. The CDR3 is CASTPGQGAFETQYF. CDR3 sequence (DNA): TGTGCCAGCACCCCAGGACAGGGGGCCTTCGAGACCCAGTACTTC.

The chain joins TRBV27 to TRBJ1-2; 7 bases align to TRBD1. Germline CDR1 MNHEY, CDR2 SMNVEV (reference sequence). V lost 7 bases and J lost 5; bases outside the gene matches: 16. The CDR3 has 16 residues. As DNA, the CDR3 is TGTGCCAGCAAAAGAGGGGGCGCCGGTGGGGGGTATGGCTACACCTTC. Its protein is CASKRGGAGGGYGYTF.

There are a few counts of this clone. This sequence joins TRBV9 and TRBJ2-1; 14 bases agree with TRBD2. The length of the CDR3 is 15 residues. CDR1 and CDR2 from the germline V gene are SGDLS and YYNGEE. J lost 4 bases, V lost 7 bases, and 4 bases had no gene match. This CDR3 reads CASGTSGSPYNEQFF. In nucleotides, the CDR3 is TGTGCCAGCGGGACTAGCGGGAGCCCTTACAATGAGCAGTTCTTC.

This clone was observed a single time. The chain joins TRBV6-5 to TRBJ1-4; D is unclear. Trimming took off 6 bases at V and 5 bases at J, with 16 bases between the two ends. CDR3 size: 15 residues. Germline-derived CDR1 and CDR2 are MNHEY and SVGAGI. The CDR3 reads CASRNPGGQNEKLFF. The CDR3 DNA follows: TGTGCCAGCAGAAATCCAGGAGGCCAAAATGAAAAACTGTTTTTT.

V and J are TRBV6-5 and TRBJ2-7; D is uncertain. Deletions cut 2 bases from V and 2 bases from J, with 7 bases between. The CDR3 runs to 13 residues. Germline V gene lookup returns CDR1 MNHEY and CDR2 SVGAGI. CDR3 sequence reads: CASSYAATYEQYF. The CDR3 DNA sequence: TGTGCCAGCAGTTACGCGGCAACCTACGAGCAGTACTTC.

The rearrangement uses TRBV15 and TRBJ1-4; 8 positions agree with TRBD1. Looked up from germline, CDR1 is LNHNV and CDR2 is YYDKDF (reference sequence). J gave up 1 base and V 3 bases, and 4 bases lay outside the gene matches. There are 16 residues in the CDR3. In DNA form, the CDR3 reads TGTGCCACCAGCAGGGGCGACAGGGGAACTAATGAAAAACTGTTTTTT. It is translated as CATSRGDRGTNEKLFF.

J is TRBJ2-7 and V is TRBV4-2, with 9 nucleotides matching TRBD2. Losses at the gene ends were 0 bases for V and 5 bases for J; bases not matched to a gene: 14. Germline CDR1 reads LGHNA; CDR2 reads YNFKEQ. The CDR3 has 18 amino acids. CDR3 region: CASSQDPAGTSRPHEQYF. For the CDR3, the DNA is TGTGCCAGCAGCCAAGATCCGGCGGGGACTAGCCGGCCCCACGAGCAGTACTTC.

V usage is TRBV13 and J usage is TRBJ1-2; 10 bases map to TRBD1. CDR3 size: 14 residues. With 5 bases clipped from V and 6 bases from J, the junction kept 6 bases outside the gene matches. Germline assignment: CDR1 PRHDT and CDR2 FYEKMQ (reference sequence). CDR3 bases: TGTGCCAGCAGCCCCCGACAGGGGGCGCATGGCTACACCTTC. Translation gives CASSPRQGAHGYTF.

CDR3 protein: CAGRQGEGYTF. Here the CDR3 DNA reads TGTGCCGGCAGACAGGGCGAGGGCTACACCTTC. V usage is TRBV30 and J usage is TRBJ1-2; 7 bases match TRBD1. This CDR3 comprises 11 residues. Germline CDR1 reads GTSNPN; CDR2 reads SVGIG (reference sequence). Trimming at V came to 8 bases and at J to 8 bases, leaving 8 bases not matched to a gene.

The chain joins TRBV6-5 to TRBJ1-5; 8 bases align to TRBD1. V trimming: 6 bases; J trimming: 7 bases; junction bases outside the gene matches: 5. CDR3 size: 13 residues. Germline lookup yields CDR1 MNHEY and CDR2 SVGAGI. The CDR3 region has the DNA TGTGCCAGCAGGACAGGGGAGGTCCAGCCCCAGCATTTT. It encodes CASRTGEVQPQHF.